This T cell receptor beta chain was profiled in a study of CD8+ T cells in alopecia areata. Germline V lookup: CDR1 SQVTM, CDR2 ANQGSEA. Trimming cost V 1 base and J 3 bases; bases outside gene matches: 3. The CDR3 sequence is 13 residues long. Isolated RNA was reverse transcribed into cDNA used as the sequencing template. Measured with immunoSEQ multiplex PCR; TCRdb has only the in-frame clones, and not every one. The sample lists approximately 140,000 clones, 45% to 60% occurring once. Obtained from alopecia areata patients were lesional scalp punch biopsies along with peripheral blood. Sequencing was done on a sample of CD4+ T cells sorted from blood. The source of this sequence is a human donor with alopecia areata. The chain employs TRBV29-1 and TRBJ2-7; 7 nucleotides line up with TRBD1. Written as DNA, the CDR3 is TGCAGCGTTGAAGTAGGGGGCAACTACGAGCAGTACTTC. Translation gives CSVEVGGNYEQYF.